This is a list of T cell receptor beta chains from one sample in a study of blood T cell repertoires in COVID-19. TCRdb's copy holds only in-frame clones and misses some; the assay was immunoSEQ multiplex PCR. The table lists hundreds of thousands of clones, about 80% of them singletons. The material sequenced was peripheral blood. The receptors were gathered from a man older than 75 with acute or convalescent COVID-19. Each CDR3 is given without its conserved first and last residue. The order of the fields is clone size, V gene, CDR3 protein. Size is omitted from some rows. Given values are once, few, many or a class for expanded clones.

>-|TRBV5-1
ASSWGATNEKLF
>-|TRBV6-1
ASSEVRDSGFYQPQH
>-|TRBV18
ASSPPGTSGGPGHTDTQY
>-|TRBV5-1
ASSLVPGADTQY
>-|TRBV29-1
SVERPQGHTEAF
>-|TRBV19
ASSFRRSPPYEQY
>-|TRBV4-2
ASSQDRAGELF
>once|TRBV30
AWSRFREDYGYT
>-|TRBV25-1
ASSETTSGVRTGELF
>-|TRBV19
ASSRLASTDTQY
>-|TRBV6-6
ASSYGKRGDNEQF
>-|TRBV2
ASSEARGGDQPQH
>-|TRBV2
ASSEREFGGGRSSTDTQY
>-|TRBV28
ASSLYGGEAF
>-|TRBV11-2
ASSLVAGDNEQF
>-|TRBV6-5
ASSPRDSDRPQH
>-|TRBV25-1
ASSGGTGYGSPLH
>-|TRBV19
ASSITGTGAIFSNQPQH
>once|TRBV2
ASSVGGLAVTDTQY
>-|TRBV5-1
ASSSRTGGGTEAF
>-|TRBV4-1
ASSQARGYEQY
>few|TRBV19
ASSMAGRGNTEAF
>-|TRBV6-6
ASRGDRGNLYGYT
>once|TRBV4-2
ASSHGSSGNTIY
>-|TRBV19
ASIQTGGVLKYGYT
>-|TRBV20-1
SASPDRGRMSNQPQH
>-|TRBV10-2
ASSEWGGGADTQY
>-|TRBV5-6
ASSSRGSSNQPQH
>once|TRBV10-3
AISEWGHLDYEQY
>-|TRBV3-1/TRBV3-2
ASSLLAGAYNEQF
>-|TRBV4-2
ASSQGPLGASGTGDTQY
>-|TRBV10-2
ASSESEAGRGEKLF
>-|TRBV14
ASRPNYASADTQY
>-|TRBV7-9
ASSLRGSSTEAF
>-|TRBV2
ASVGEGNGGYT
>-|TRBV27
ASRSGGMNYGYT
>-|TRBV6-6
ASSYSRGGSSYEQY
>-|TRBV2
ASREGGLGAQY
>-|TRBV4-1
ASSQTGLAGKQY
>-|TRBV7-9
ASSPGLSNGYT
>-|TRBV5-6
ASSSRGTSGRYTGELF
>-|TRBV6-5
ASSYSSTSTDTQY
>-|TRBV28
ASSLWGGEDTEAF
>-|TRBV24-1
ATMRSGANVLT
>-|TRBV28
ASITTLRAGDYEQY
>-|TRBV2
ASSDHRSGNTIY
>-|TRBV4-1
ASRGQWGGGGNEKLF
>-|TRBV18
ASSPTGTNAPLH
>-|TRBV6-4
ASWLAGGMDQETQY
>few|TRBV2
ASSEAPTETTDTQY
>-|TRBV5-1
ASSLGTAGKETQY
>-|TRBV18
ASSPEAGVTYNEQF
>-|TRBV15
ATSREVQVNSYEQY
>-|TRBV5-5
ASSPTGGERWYEQY
>-|TRBV30
AWGLQGNQPQH
>-|TRBV5-1
ASSYGLAGGIYEQY
>-|TRBV27
ASSRIGQTQETQY
>-|TRBV7-2
ASSPKTGDYGYT
>-|TRBV29-1
SVEEGTGGEAF
>-|TRBV11-2
ASSTGQGADTQY